This T cell receptor beta chain was obtained from a study of blood T cell repertoires in acute mononucleosis (dated by TCRdb to 2020 to 2022). About the full investigation: Acute-phase samples were taken within 2 weeks of symptom onset, representing the primary response. In acute infection, YVL-BR-specific cells made up a mean of roughly 2.1% of blood CD8 T cells and GLC-BM-specific cells made up a mean of about 1.1%. The mean blood EBV load was 3.5 to 4 log10 genome copies per million B cells in acute infection and 2.6 at convalescence.

Measured from the cysteine to the phenylalanine, the CDR3 is 17 residues long. This entry keeps only the CDR3 DNA: 51 bases, framed from base 1. Looking up the germline V gene (reference sequence) yields CDR1 MNHEY and CDR2 SMNVEV. Summary of the overall study and its limitations: In TCR repertoire selection for BRLF1 (YVL-BR), TCRalpha CDR3 motifs took on a dominant role, whereas TCRbeta played only a minimal one. Only about 9.7% of unique acute clonotypes persisted into convalescence, yet these made up most of the response; new diverse de novo clonotypes seemingly replaced the rest. With just a few donors in the cohort, the group averages were based on very few individuals. Because only a fraction of each donor's blood was analyzed, sampling error might partly account for the low clonotype overlap between the acute and convalescent samples.

The sample's time point label, decoded: acute infectious mononucleosis, at clinical presentation within 2 weeks of symptom onset (visit 1). Over the course of primary infection, this study followed CD8 T cell responses against two immunodominant EBV epitopes, BRLF1 109 (YVL-BR) and BMLF1 280 (GLC-BM). Primary EBV infection was indicated by a positive serum heterophile antibody test and EBV viral capsid antigen-specific IgM. Total CD8 T cells were first enriched from PBMCs by magnetic positive selection (MACS). Live CD3+ CD8+ tetramer+ cells were sorted on a FACSAria III to over 90% purity. A PE-conjugated tetramer loaded with the BRLF1 109-117 peptide was used for cell sorting. After tetramer sorting, TCR repertoires of EBV epitope-specific CD8 T cells were deep-sequenced directly ex vivo at acute infection and at convalescence. Three people aged roughly 18 to 30 with clinical acute infectious mononucleosis and laboratory evidence of primary EBV infection were used as donors. Heparinized peripheral blood was collected when donors presented clinically with mononucleosis symptoms and again about 6 months afterward. PBMCs were isolated by Ficoll-Paque density gradient centrifugation.

For TCR profiling, total RNA from at least 10,000 sorted tetramer+ CD8 T cells was reverse transcribed into cDNA. CDR3 regions were PCR-amplified with primers annealing to V and J regions, and unique molecular identifiers were added to track templates. The immunoSEQ platform, including its sequencing and error-correction standards, was used to profile TCRalpha and TCRbeta chains. From the authors' description of their analysis: Clonal copy numbers were corrected for sequencing and PCR errors, and CDR3s were defined per IMGT conventions. Only productive rearrangements were analyzed, using immunoSEQ Analyzer versions 2.0 and 3.0, with gene-pairing frequencies processed further in Microsoft Excel. Circos plots were used to visualize V-J pairings, and MEME together with a custom motifSearch program was used to find CDR3 motifs. The probability of generation of TCR sequences was calculated using the OLGA algorithm. Clonotypes found at both visits were termed persistent, clonotypes found only in the acute phase were termed nonpersistent, and clonotypes found only at convalescence were termed de novo. Any amino acid clonotype used by more than one donor was defined as a public TCR. The immuneACCESS repertoire file appears here via TCRdb, limited to in-frame rearrangements. These files lack a portion of the clones; in checked studies, under half of the deficit traces to unresolved V genes, and the cause of the others is not known. That table is the source of V, J and clone size, and D and trimming were worked out from the DNA. The sample table records approximately 2,000 clones; over 25% of these occur just once. Clones ranked in the top ten supply around 70% of the sample.

About this clone itself: The likely explanation is a read error, given a far larger clone one base away.

Sequencing was performed on EBV YVL epitope tetramer+ CD8+ T cells sorted from PBMCs, taken during acute infectious mononucleosis. What this sample's cell subset or site label stands for: CD8 T cells binding a tetramer with EBV BRLF1 109-117 peptide (YVL-BR). This clonotype was obtained from a young man with infectious mononucleosis caused by EBV. The sequence links TRBV27 to TRBJ2-3; 8 bases in the junction line up with TRBD2. The CDR3 amino acid sequence is: CACSSSTSEAFTDTQYF. The nucleotide sequence is TGTGCCTGCAGTTCATCGACTAGCGAGGCCTTCACAGATACGCAGTATTTT.